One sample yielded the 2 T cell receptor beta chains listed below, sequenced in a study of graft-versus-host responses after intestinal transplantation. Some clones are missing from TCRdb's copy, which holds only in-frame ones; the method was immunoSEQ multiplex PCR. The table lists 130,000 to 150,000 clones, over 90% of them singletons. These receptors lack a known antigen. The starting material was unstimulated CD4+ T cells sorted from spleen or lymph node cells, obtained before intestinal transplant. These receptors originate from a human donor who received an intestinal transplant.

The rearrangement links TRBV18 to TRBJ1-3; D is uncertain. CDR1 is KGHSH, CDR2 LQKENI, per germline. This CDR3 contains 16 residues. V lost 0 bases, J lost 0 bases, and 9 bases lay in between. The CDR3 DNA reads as TGTGCCAGCTCACCACCCGCCGCGAGCTCTGGAAACACCATATATTTT. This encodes CASSPPAASSGNTIYF.

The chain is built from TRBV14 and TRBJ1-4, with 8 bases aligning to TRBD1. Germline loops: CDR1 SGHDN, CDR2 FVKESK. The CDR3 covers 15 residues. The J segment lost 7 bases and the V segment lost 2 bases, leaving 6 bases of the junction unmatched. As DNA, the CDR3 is TGTGCCAGCAGCCAAAGGGCAGGGGGCTCTGAAAAACTGTTTTTT. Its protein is CASSQRAGGSEKLFF.